This TCR beta chain was identified in a study of spatial heterogeneity in lung cancer. Study context: PBMC samples from follow-up, where available, were sequenced a median of roughly 2 years after resection.

The CDR3 has 12 amino acids. The V end was cut by 5 bases, the J end by 8 bases, with 9 bases between. Germline lookup yields CDR1 SEHNR and CDR2 FQNEAQ (reference sequence). One entry per CDR3 protein results from TCRdb running MiXCR on the 5' RACE reads. The data show approximately 17,000 distinct CDR3 sequences, over 15% seen once. Time point defined: blood at routine non-recurrence follow-up after resection. This clonotype was found many times. This specimen consisted of PBMCs, obtained at follow-up. The receptor's source is a male donor with early-stage non-small cell lung cancer. This sequence joins TRBV7-9 and TRBJ1-4, with D possibly being TRBD1 (5 bases). In nucleotides, the CDR3 is TGTGCCAGCAGCCTCACAGGCGAAAAACTGTTTTTT. It encodes CASSLTGEKLFF.